The next 31 T cell receptor beta chains were all read from a single sample in a study of T cells after yellow fever vaccination. TCRdb itself ran the 5' RACE reads through MiXCR, one entry per CDR3 protein. The data contain roughly 340,000 distinct CDR3 sequences, roughly 8.7% of them singletons. Sequencing was performed on PBMCs, taken on the day of the first yellow fever vaccination. The origin of the receptors is a man between 18 and 29 years old who received the YFV17D yellow fever vaccine.

The chain has TRBV2 and TRBJ2-1; TRBD2 might be the D (6 bases). Germline CDR1 SNHLY, CDR2 FYNNEI. The CDR3 runs 13 residues. V was shortened by 7 bases and J by 4 bases, with 11 bases between the two germline ends. The CDR3 sequence: CASIGLKYNEQFF. The CDR3 DNA follows: TGTGCCAGCATCGGACTAAAGTACAATGAGCAGTTCTTC.

V usage is TRBV6-5 and J usage is TRBJ2-7; D is undetermined. Trimming left V 8 bases short and J 10 bases short, with 15 bases between. The CDR3 runs to 11 residues. The germline V gene has CDR1 MNHEY and CDR2 SVGAGI. The CDR3 bases are TGTGCCAGCTGGTCCCAGTCCCGTCAGTACTTC. Translation: CASWSQSRQYF.

This clonotype was counted many times. The rearrangement links TRBV15 to TRBJ2-7, with D perhaps assigned TRBD1 or TRBD2 (5 bases each). V shed 5 bases and J shed 7 bases, with 15 bases lying between them. The CDR3 spans 13 residues. CDR1 and CDR2 (germline): LNHNV, YYDKDF (reference sequence). The CDR3 sequence is CATSLNGGDEQYV. Written as DNA, the CDR3 is TGTGCCACCAGCCTCAATGGGGGTGATGAGCAGTACGTC.

Only a few counts were recorded for this clonotype. This sequence joins TRBV7-2 and TRBJ2-3; D tentatively reads TRBD1 or TRBD2 (5 bases each). CDR3 length equals 14 residues. CDR1 and CDR2 (germline): SGHTA, FQGNSA. The V gene lost 6 bases and the J gene lost 1 base, with 11 bases spanning the gap. Here the CDR3 reads CASRRDRRTDTQYF. CDR3 sequence (DNA): TGTGCCAGCAGAAGGGACCGCCGCACAGATACGCAGTATTTT.

There are a few counts of this clonotype. The chain joins TRBV7-9 to TRBJ1-3, with D maybe TRBD1 (5 bases). CDR1 is SEHNR, CDR2 FQNEAQ, per germline (reference sequence). The CDR3 has 15 residues. The V gene lost 6 bases and the J gene lost 0 bases, with 12 bases spanning the gap. The CDR3 spells CASSSRGSSGNTIYF. In DNA form, the CDR3 reads TGTGCCAGCAGTTCCCGGGGGAGCTCTGGAAACACCATATATTTT.

This clonotype has a count of ten or more. The CDR3 is CASSWGTASSYNSPLHF. Written as DNA, the CDR3 is TGCGCCAGCAGCTGGGGGACAGCCAGCTCCTATAATTCACCCCTCCACTTT. V and J are TRBV5-1 and TRBJ1-6; TRBD1 matches at 7 bases. Germline loops: CDR1 SGHRS, CDR2 YFSETQ. V lost 3 bases, J lost 0 bases, and 6 bases stayed unmatched. This CDR3 is built from 17 residues.

This clonotype was seen only a few times. J is TRBJ1-5 and V is TRBV20-1; no clear D. Germline CDR1 and CDR2: DFQATT and SNEGSKA (reference sequence). The CDR3 extends over 13 amino acids. V lost 4 bases and J lost 5, with 12 bases in between. In DNA, the CDR3 is TGCAGTGCTATATATGGCGGCGATCAGCCCCAGCATTTT. Translation gives CSAIYGGDQPQHF.

This sequence joins TRBV6-5 and TRBJ2-3; maybe TRBD2 (5 bases). V shed 2 bases and J shed 5 bases, with 17 bases lying between them. The CDR3 length is 16 residues. The germline V gene encodes CDR1 MNHEY and CDR2 SVGAGI. DNA of the CDR3: TGTGCCAGCAGTTACGTGGCGGCCGCTCGGGGAGATACGCAGTATTTT. It specifies CASSYVAAARGDTQYF.

Only a few counts were recorded for this clonotype. The rearrangement uses TRBV19 and TRBJ1-2; 7 nucleotides agree with TRBD1. Germline values: CDR1 LNHDA, CDR2 SQIVND (reference sequence). The CDR3 has 15 residues. The V and J ends lost 6 bases and 6 bases, in that order; junction bases with no gene match: 13. The CDR3 DNA sequence: TGTGCCAGTAGAACTGACCTGGGACAGACCAATGGCTACACCTTC. Its protein is CASRTDLGQTNGYTF.

In DNA form, the CDR3 reads TGTGCCTGGGGGGGCTTCGGCGCGCGGGCCTACAATGAGCAGTTCTTC. This sequence encodes CAWGGFGARAYNEQFF. The V call is TRBV30, the J call TRBJ2-1; possibly TRBD1 for D (6 bases). Germline CDR1 GTSNPN, CDR2 SVGIG (reference sequence). V lost 5 bases and J 2 bases, leaving 19 bases between the germline ends. There are 16 residues in the CDR3.

This clonotype has ten or more counts. This chain uses TRBV4-1 with TRBJ1-5, with D perhaps matching TRBD1 (5 bases). The CDR3 spans 17 residues. V was clipped by 0 bases and J by 3 bases, with 15 bases between them. In germline, CDR1 is MGHRA, CDR2 YSYEKL. Here the CDR3 reads CASSQEEWGLPNQPQHF. Here the CDR3 DNA reads TGCGCCAGCAGCCAAGAGGAATGGGGACTTCCCAATCAGCCCCAGCATTTT.

The V call is TRBV10-3, the J call TRBJ2-5, with 7 positions matching TRBD1. The CDR3 spans 13 residues. V lost 7 bases and J lost 5; bases outside the gene matches: 7. Germline V lookup: CDR1 ENHRY, CDR2 SYGVKD. In DNA form, the CDR3 reads TGTGCCATCAAACAGGGGCATAGGGAGACCCAGTACTTC. This sequence encodes CAIKQGHRETQYF.

This clonotype has only a few counts. J is TRBJ2-3 and V is TRBV20-1, with 10 bases that match TRBD2. With 1 base clipped from V and 2 bases from J, the junction kept 9 bases outside the gene matches. This CDR3 contains 17 residues. Germline V gene lookup returns CDR1 DFQATT and CDR2 SNEGSKA (reference sequence). The CDR3 spells CSARVEASGGFTDTQYF. For the CDR3, the DNA is TGCAGTGCTAGAGTTGAGGCTAGCGGGGGATTCACAGATACGCAGTATTTT.

This rearrangement joins TRBV7-9 to TRBJ2-7; TRBD2 is a possible D gene (7 bases). The germline V gene has CDR1 SEHNR and CDR2 FQNEAQ (reference sequence). There are 13 residues in the CDR3. V lost 5 bases and J 5 bases, leaving 13 bases between the germline ends. CDR3 in amino acids: CASSLQGGNEQYV. The DNA for the CDR3 is TGTGCCAGCAGCCTACAGGGAGGGAACGAGCAGTACGTC.

CDR3 coding DNA: TGTGCCAGCAGCGTAGGTGGTTCCGGGGCCCACAGTGGTACGCAGTATTTT. This translates into CASSVGGSGAHSGTQYF. J is TRBJ2-3 and V is TRBV9, with D possibly called TRBD1 or TRBD2 (5 bases each). The CDR3 length is 17 residues. Germline CDR1 reads SGDLS; CDR2 reads YYNGEE. V lost 0 bases and J 8 bases, leaving 22 bases between the germline ends.

The V gene is TRBV9, the J gene TRBJ1-1; D is undetermined. The V gene lost 0 bases and the J gene lost 0 bases, with 9 bases spanning the gap. Germline V gene lookup returns CDR1 SGDLS and CDR2 YYNGEE. The CDR3 runs 15 residues. CDR3 amino acids: CASSVGSYMNTEAFF. The CDR3 coding sequence is TGTGCCAGCAGCGTAGGGTCGTATATGAACACTGAAGCTTTCTTT. Filled out from reference TRBV9 and TRBJ1-1, the complete variable domain reads DSGVTQTPKHLITATGQRVTLRCSPRSGDLSVYWYQQSLDQGLQFLIQYYNGEERAKGNILERFSAQQFPDLHSELNLSSLELGDSALYFCASSVGSYMNTEAFFGQGTRLTVV.

This sequence joins TRBV20-1 and TRBJ1-4; 7 bases fit TRBD1. The ends lost 3 bases at V and 8 bases at J; junction bases unmatched: 9. There are 14 residues in the CDR3. The germline V gene has CDR1 DFQATT and CDR2 SNEGSKA (reference sequence). CDR3 nucleotides: TGCAGTGCTAGTGATGGCAGGGGGAACGAAAAACTGTTTTTT. Residues: CSASDGRGNEKLFF.

This chain connects TRBV5-1 to TRBJ2-3; 8 nucleotides match TRBD1. The germline CDR1 and CDR2 sequences are SGHRS and YFSETQ. The length of the CDR3 is 14 residues. The junction had 5 bases not matched to a gene; V was cut back by 4 bases and J by 4 bases. The CDR3 sequence: CASSIGTGADTQYF. The CDR3 DNA is TGCGCCAGCAGCATTGGGACAGGCGCAGATACGCAGTATTTT.

This clonotype was counted a few times. This chain connects TRBV20-1 to TRBJ2-5; TRBD1 might be the D (5 bases). The CDR3 consists of 16 residues. Between the trimmed V and J ends, which lost 0 bases and 0 bases, there was a span of 14 bases. CDR1 and CDR2 from the germline V gene are DFQATT and SNEGSKA (reference sequence). CDR3 sequence reads: CSARDLGAPYQETQYF. The CDR3 DNA follows: TGCAGTGCTAGAGATCTTGGGGCCCCGTACCAAGAGACCCAGTACTTC.

This clonotype has ten or more counts. CDR3 region: CASSLATRETQYF. The DNA for the CDR3 is TGCGCCAGCAGCTTGGCCACCCGCGAGACCCAGTACTTC. The chain employs TRBV5-1 and TRBJ2-5; D unresolved. V lost 0 bases and J 5 bases, leaving 8 bases between the germline ends. This CDR3 contains 13 residues. Germline V CDR1 and CDR2: SGHRS, YFSETQ.

A few counts support this clonotype. The chain is built from TRBV5-4 and TRBJ1-1, with 7 positions matching TRBD1. The CDR3 totals 14 residues. Germline CDR1 reads SGHNT; CDR2 reads YYREEE (reference sequence). V was clipped by 2 bases and J by 4 bases; unmatched bases: 5. This chain's CDR3 is CASSFDRVFTEAFF. The CDR3 nucleotides read TGTGCCAGCAGCTTCGACAGGGTTTTCACTGAAGCTTTCTTT.

This clonotype has only a few counts. The chain uses TRBV7-2 and TRBJ1-6; TRBD1 matches 10 bases. The CDR3 has 16 amino acids. Germline V CDR1 and CDR2: SGHTA, FQGNSA. The junction had 11 bases not matched to a gene; V was cut back by 8 bases and J by 7 bases. CDR3 DNA sequence: TGTGCCAGCGTCCTCCGGGACAGGGGCCGGAATTCACCCCTCCACTTT. Translation gives CASVLRDRGRNSPLHF. Using reference TRBV7-2 and TRBJ1-6 for the parts outside the CDR3, the full variable domain is GAGVSQSPSNKVTEKGKDVELRCDPISGHTALYWYRQSLGQGLEFLIYFQGNSAPDKSGLPSDRFSAERTGGSVSTLTIQRTQQEDSAVYLCASVLRDRGRNSPLHFGNGTRLTVT.

This clonotype has more than one count but fewer than ten. The chain has TRBV27 and TRBJ1-6, with 7 bases aligning to TRBD1. V lost 3 bases, J lost 5 bases, and 4 bases stayed unmatched. The CDR3 extends over 15 amino acids. Germline-derived CDR1 and CDR2 are MNHEY and SMNVEV (reference sequence). Here the CDR3 reads CASSFRQGNNSPLHF. The CDR3 nucleotides read TGTGCCAGCAGTTTCAGACAGGGAAATAATTCACCCCTCCACTTT.

On this clonotype: Compared with germline, one end of the junction differs, possibly owing to a read error. This rearrangement joins TRBV6-1 to TRBJ2-2; D gene unclear. Germline V gene data show CDR1 as MNHNS and CDR2 as SASEGT. The CDR3 runs 13 residues. Here the CDR3 DNA reads TGTGCCAGCAGTGAATCGGCTTATGGGCAGGCCCTTTTT. Its protein is CASSESAYGQALF.

The chain joins TRBV7-2 to TRBJ2-1; no reliable D call. The CDR3 extends over 15 amino acids. V lost 6 bases and J 0 bases, leaving 12 bases between the germline ends. Germline assignment: CDR1 SGHTA and CDR2 FQGNSA. In DNA form, the CDR3 reads TGTGCCAGCAGGCCCTATACGGGCTCCTACAATGAGCAGTTCTTC. It codes for CASRPYTGSYNEQFF.

This clonotype was seen ten or more times. V usage is TRBV7-2 and J usage is TRBJ2-7, with a tentative D call TRBD1 (6 bases). Between the trimmed V and J ends, which lost 0 bases and 2 bases, there was a span of 8 bases. This CDR3 has 14 residues. Germline V gene sequence: CDR1 SGHTA, CDR2 FQGNSA. CDR3 sequence (DNA): TGTGCCAGCAGCTTAGCGGCAGGGGCCTACGAGCAGTACGTC. Its translation is CASSLAAGAYEQYV.

This clonotype turned up a few times. The rearrangement uses TRBV11-2 and TRBJ2-3, with 12 bases fitting TRBD2. Trimming cost V 4 bases and J 4 bases; bases outside gene matches: 6. CDR1 is SGHAT, CDR2 FQNNGV, per germline. The CDR3 contains 16 residues. The CDR3 protein is CASSSTSGGSADTQYF. Written as DNA, the CDR3 is TGTGCCAGCAGCTCCACTAGCGGGGGGTCCGCAGATACGCAGTATTTT.

This clonotype appeared a few times. The chain links TRBV9 to TRBJ1-1, with D possibly being TRBD1 (5 bases). In germline, CDR1 is SGDLS, CDR2 YYNGEE. The CDR3 runs 15 residues. The V gene lost 0 bases and the J gene lost 3 bases, with 12 bases spanning the gap. The CDR3 spells CASSVGNQGYTEAFF. The CDR3 coding sequence is TGTGCCAGCAGCGTAGGGAACCAGGGATACACTGAAGCTTTCTTT.

The chain employs TRBV6-2 or TRBV6-3 and TRBJ2-5; D uncertain. The V and J ends lost 6 bases and 5 bases respectively, with 13 bases between them. There are 13 residues in the CDR3. Germline CDR1 and CDR2: MNHEY and SVGEGT. The CDR3 nucleotides are TGTGCCAGCAGCCCCTGGGCCGGGGAGACCCAGTACTTC. This codes for CASSPWAGETQYF.

This clonotype has only a few counts. V is TRBV5-1 and J is TRBJ2-1; D ambiguous. This CDR3 is 15 amino acids long. Germline values: CDR1 SGHRS, CDR2 YFSETQ. Trimming took 0 bases from V and 0 from J, leaving 7 bases between them. The CDR3 bases are TGCGCCAGCAGCTTGGACTCGGACTCCTACAATGAGCAGTTCTTC. It encodes CASSLDSDSYNEQFF.

This clonotype has just a few counts. The V gene is TRBV4-1, the J gene TRBJ2-7; no clear D. V dropped 1 base and J dropped 2 bases, with 12 bases sitting between them. In germline, CDR1 is MGHRA, CDR2 YSYEKL. This CDR3 has 15 amino acids. The CDR3, as DNA: TGCGCCAGCAGCCAAGTTACCGGAAGCACCTACGAGCAGTACTTC. This sequence encodes CASSQVTGSTYEQYF.